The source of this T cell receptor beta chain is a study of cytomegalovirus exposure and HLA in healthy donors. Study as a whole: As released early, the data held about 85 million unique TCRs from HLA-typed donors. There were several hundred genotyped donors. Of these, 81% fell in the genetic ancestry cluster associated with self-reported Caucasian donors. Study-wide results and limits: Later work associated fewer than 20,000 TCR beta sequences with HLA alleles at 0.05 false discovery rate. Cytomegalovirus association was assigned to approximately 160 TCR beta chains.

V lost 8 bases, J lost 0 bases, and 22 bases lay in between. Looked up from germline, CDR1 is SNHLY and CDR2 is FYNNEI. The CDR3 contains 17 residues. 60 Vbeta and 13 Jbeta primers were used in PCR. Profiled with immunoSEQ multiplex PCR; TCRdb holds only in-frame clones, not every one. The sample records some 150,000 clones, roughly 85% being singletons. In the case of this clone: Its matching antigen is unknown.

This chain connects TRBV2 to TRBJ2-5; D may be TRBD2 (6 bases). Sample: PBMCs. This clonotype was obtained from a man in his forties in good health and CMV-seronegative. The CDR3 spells CASGGARTIKYQETQYF. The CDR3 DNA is TGTGCCAGCGGAGGGGCCCGAACGATAAAGTACCAAGAGACCCAGTACTTC.